This entry lists 11 T cell receptor beta chains sequenced from one sample in a study of cytomegalovirus exposure and HLA in healthy donors. PCR was performed using 60 Vbeta and 13 Jbeta primers. TCRdb's copy holds only in-frame clones and misses some; the assay was immunoSEQ multiplex PCR. The profile covers 100,000 or so clones, with approximately 72% appearing a single time and 2.1% taken by the ten largest. The sample was PBMCs. The receptors here all came from a man aged 25-45 years in good health and CMV-seronegative.

V and J are TRBV7-9 and TRBJ2-1; TRBD2 matches 13 bases. The germline V gene encodes CDR1 SEHNR and CDR2 FQNEAQ (reference sequence). Trimming cost V 5 bases and J 2 bases; bases outside gene matches: 9. The CDR3 runs to 18 residues. CDR3 nucleotide sequence: TGTGCCAGCAGCCCCCCTGGAACTAGCGGGAGGGCCTACAATGAGCAGTTCTTC. Translating gives CASSPPGTSGRAYNEQFF.

The chain carries TRBV14 and TRBJ2-4, with 12 bases lining up with TRBD2. The CDR3 extends over 16 amino acids. CDR1 is SGHDN and CDR2 is FVKESK in the germline V gene. Trimming removed 1 base from V and 8 bases from J; junction bases left unmatched: 6. For the CDR3, the DNA is TGTGCCAGCAGCCAAGGACTAGCGGGAGCAGGATACATTCAGTACTTC. Translated: CASSQGLAGAGYIQYF.

The V call is TRBV2, the J call TRBJ2-3; 10 bases match TRBD1. From germline, CDR1 is SNHLY and CDR2 FYNNEI. V was pared by 8 bases and J by 5 bases, with 10 bases of the junction left unmatched. The CDR3 spans 15 residues. In nucleotides, the CDR3 is TGTGCCAGCCTCAACGACAGGGGGCAGGGAGATACGCAGTATTTT. It codes for CASLNDRGQGDTQYF.

The V gene is TRBV2, the J gene TRBJ2-5; a possible D gene is TRBD1 (6 bases). CDR1 is SNHLY, CDR2 FYNNEI, per germline. Trimming removed 8 bases at V and 5 bases at J, with 15 bases between. The CDR3 consists of 13 residues. The CDR3 DNA is TGTGCCAGCGGTTCTCAGGGGTGGGAGACCCAGTACTTC. Residues: CASGSQGWETQYF.

This clone came up once. V and J are TRBV5-1 and TRBJ2-1, with 7 bases aligning to TRBD1. Germline values: CDR1 SGHRS, CDR2 YFSETQ. The V gene end was trimmed by 9 bases and the J gene end by 15 bases; junction bases not matched to a gene: 21. This CDR3 is 14 amino acids long. The CDR3, as DNA: TGCGCCACCACCCCGAGTCCAGGGGGTATCCCCGCGTTCTTC. This codes for CATTPSPGGIPAFF.

This clone appeared a single time. V gene TRBV6-5 combines with J gene TRBJ1-2; D not resolved. The germline V gene has CDR1 MNHEY and CDR2 SVGAGI. V was trimmed by 5 bases and J by 3 bases, leaving 13 bases between them. CDR3 length equals 14 residues. CDR3 protein: CASSTGLVDYGYTF. DNA of the CDR3: TGTGCCAGCAGTACCGGACTCGTAGACTATGGCTACACCTTC.

The J gene is TRBJ2-6, the V gene TRBV7-3; D is ambiguous. CDR3 length equals 16 residues. CDR1 and CDR2 from the germline V gene are SGHTA and FQGTGA. V dropped 1 base and J dropped 0 bases, with 7 bases sitting between them. The CDR3 bases are TGTGCCAGCAGCTTAATGGGCAGCTCTGGGGCCAACGTCCTGACTTTC. This sequence encodes CASSLMGSSGANVLTF.

The CDR3 nucleotides read TGTGCCAGCAGCTTGGACGGGGGGCTATACAATGAGCAGTTCTTC. Translated: CASSLDGGLYNEQFF. The chain uses TRBV5-8 and TRBJ2-1; D perhaps matches TRBD2 (7 bases). Germline V gene data show CDR1 as SGHTS and CDR2 as YDEGEE. Deletions cut 0 bases from V and 4 bases from J, with 11 bases between. The CDR3 has 15 amino acids.

This clone came up a few times. The V call is TRBV7-2, the J call TRBJ2-3; no clear D. V dropped 1 base and J dropped 2 bases, with 7 bases sitting between them. This CDR3 has 14 amino acids. The germline gives CDR1 SGHTA, CDR2 FQGNSA. The CDR3 DNA follows: TGTGCCAGCAGCTTAGTTTCCTTCACAGATACGCAGTATTTT. It is translated as CASSLVSFTDTQYF.

V gene TRBV5-5 combines with J gene TRBJ2-7; 10 nucleotides match TRBD1. Germline CDR1 SGHKS, CDR2 YYEKEE (reference sequence). The CDR3 sequence is 18 residues long. The junction had 13 bases not matched to a gene; V was cut back by 4 bases and J by 0 bases. CDR3 nucleotide sequence: TGTGCCAGCAGCACACTACCGGGACAGGGGTACAGCTCCTACGAGCAGTACTTC. This gives the protein CASSTLPGQGYSSYEQYF. The whole variable domain, filled in from reference TRBV5-5 and TRBJ2-7, reads DAGVTQSPTHLIKTRGQQVTLRCSPISGHKSVSWYQQVLGQGPQFIFQYYEKEERGRGNFPDRFSARQFPNYSSELNVNALLLGDSALYLCASSTLPGQGYSSYEQYFGPGTRLTVT.

This chain connects TRBV5-1 to TRBJ1-5, with a possible D match to TRBD1 (5 bases). V lost 2 bases and J 4 bases, leaving 13 bases between the germline ends. CDR3 length equals 15 residues. Germline V gene data show CDR1 as SGHRS and CDR2 as YFSETQ. The CDR3 region is CASSFVPGVNQPQHF. The CDR3 DNA reads as TGCGCCAGCAGCTTTGTTCCGGGGGTTAATCAGCCCCAGCATTTT.